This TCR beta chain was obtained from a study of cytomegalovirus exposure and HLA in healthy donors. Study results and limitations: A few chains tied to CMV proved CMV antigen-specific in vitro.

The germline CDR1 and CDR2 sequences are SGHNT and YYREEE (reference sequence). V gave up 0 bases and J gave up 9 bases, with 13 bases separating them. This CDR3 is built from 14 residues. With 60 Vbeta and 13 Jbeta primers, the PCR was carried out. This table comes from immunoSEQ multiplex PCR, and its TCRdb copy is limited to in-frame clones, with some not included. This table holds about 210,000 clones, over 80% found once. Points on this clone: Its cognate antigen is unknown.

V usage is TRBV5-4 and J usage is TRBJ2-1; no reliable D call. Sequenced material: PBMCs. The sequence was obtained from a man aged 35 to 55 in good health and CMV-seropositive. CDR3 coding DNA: TGTGCCAGCAGCTTGGATAAAGTGGCCCTTGAGCAGTTCTTC. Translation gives CASSLDKVALEQFF. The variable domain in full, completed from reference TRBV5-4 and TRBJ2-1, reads ETGVTQSPTHLIKTRGQQVTLRCSSQSGHNTVSWYQQALGQGPQFIFQYYREEENGRGNFPPRFSGLQFPNYSSELNVNALELDDSALYLCASSLDKVALEQFFGPGTRLTVL.